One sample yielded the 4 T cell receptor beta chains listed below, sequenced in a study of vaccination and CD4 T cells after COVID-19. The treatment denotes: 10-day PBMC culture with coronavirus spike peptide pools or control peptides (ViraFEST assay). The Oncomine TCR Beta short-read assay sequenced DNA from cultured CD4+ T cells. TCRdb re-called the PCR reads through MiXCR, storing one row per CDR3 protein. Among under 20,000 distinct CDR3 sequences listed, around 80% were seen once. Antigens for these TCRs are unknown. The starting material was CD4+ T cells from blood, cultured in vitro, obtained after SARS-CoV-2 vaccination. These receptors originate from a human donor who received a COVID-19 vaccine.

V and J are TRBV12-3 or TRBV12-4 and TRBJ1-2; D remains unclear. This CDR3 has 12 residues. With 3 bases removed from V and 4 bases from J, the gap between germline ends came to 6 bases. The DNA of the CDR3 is TGTGCCAGCAGTTTCGAAGGCTATGGCTACACCTTC. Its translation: CASSFEGYGYTF.

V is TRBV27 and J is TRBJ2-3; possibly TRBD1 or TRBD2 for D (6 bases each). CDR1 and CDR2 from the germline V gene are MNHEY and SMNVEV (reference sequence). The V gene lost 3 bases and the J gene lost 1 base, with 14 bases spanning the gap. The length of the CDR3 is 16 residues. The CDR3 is CASSFRRGARTDTQYF. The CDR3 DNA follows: TGTGCCAGCAGTTTTAGGAGGGGGGCCCGCACAGATACGCAGTATTTT.

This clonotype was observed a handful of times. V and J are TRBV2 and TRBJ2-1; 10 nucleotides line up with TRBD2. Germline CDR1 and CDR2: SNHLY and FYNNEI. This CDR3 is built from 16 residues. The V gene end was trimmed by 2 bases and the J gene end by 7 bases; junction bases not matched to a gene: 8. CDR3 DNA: TGTGCCAGCAGTGAACCGAGCGGGGGGGCTAGGAATGAGCAGTTCTTC. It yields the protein CASSEPSGGARNEQFF.

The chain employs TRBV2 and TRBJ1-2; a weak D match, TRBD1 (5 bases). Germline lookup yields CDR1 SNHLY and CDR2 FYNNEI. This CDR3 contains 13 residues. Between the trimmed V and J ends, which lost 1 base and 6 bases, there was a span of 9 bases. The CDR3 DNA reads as TGTGCCAGCAGTGAAGAGGCAGGGAATGGCTACACCTTC. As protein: CASSEEAGNGYTF.